The 26 T cell receptor beta chains below come from one sample, sequenced in a study of blood T cell repertoires in COVID-19. Some clones are missing from TCRdb's copy, which holds only in-frame ones; the method was immunoSEQ multiplex PCR. Found here are a few hundred thousand clones, about 85% of them singletons; the top ten hold 0.7% to 1%. Input material: peripheral blood. The receptors come from a human donor with COVID-19, enrolled during active disease. The donor label of this sample is uncertain.

This sequence joins TRBV12-3 or TRBV12-4 and TRBJ2-7; tentative D call: TRBD2 (6 bases). The CDR3 extends over 13 amino acids. V was cut by 3 bases and J by 7 bases, with 13 bases left in between. In DNA form, the CDR3 reads TGTGCCAGCAGTTTCCACGGGGCGGGGGAGCAGTACTTC. Amino acid sequence: CASSFHGAGEQYF.

The rearrangement joins TRBV11-3 to TRBJ2-5; 12 bases line up with TRBD2. The CDR3 has 13 residues. V dropped 0 bases and J dropped 13; count of bases not matched to a gene: 3. Germline loops: CDR1 SGHNT, CDR2 YENEEA. In DNA, the CDR3 is TGTGCCAGCAGCTTAGAGGGGACTAGCGGGTTGTACTTC. This gives the protein CASSLEGTSGLYF.

The chain uses TRBV11-2 and TRBJ2-5, with 8 bases identical to TRBD1. In germline, CDR1 is SGHAT, CDR2 FQNNGV. This CDR3 is built from 15 residues. J gave up 1 base and V 5 bases, and 6 bases lay outside the gene matches. The chain's CDR3 is CASSPGQGPQETQYF. The CDR3 DNA is TGTGCCAGCAGCCCAGGACAGGGTCCCCAAGAGACCCAGTACTTC.

The V call is TRBV9, the J call TRBJ1-1; D unclear. V was shortened by 3 bases and J by 4 bases, with 13 bases between the two germline ends. Germline CDR1 SGDLS, CDR2 YYNGEE. The CDR3 length is 14 residues. CDR3 DNA: TGTGCCAGCAGCGACAATTACGAGGGCACTGAAGCTTTCTTT. Translation: CASSDNYEGTEAFF.

The chain employs TRBV5-1 and TRBJ1-1, with a tentative D call TRBD1 (5 bases). Trimming pared 4 bases from V and 4 bases from J, leaving 20 bases between. CDR3 size: 16 residues. CDR1 is SGHRS and CDR2 is YFSETQ in the germline V gene. The CDR3 here is CASSLLAGPGGTEAFF. The DNA for the CDR3 is TGCGCCAGCAGCCTCTTGGCAGGTCCCGGGGGCACTGAAGCTTTCTTT.

This clone occurred a few times. The chain recombines TRBV7-9 with TRBJ2-3; the D gene is possibly TRBD2 (5 bases). The CDR3 extends over 12 amino acids. Germline CDR1 and CDR2: SEHNR and FQNEAQ (reference sequence). V lost 2 bases and J 6 bases, leaving 6 bases between the germline ends. CDR3 region: CASSLTGDTQYF. In DNA, the CDR3 is TGTGCCAGCAGCTTAACGGGGGATACGCAGTATTTT.

The CDR3 DNA sequence: TGTGCCAGCTCACCCGGGAGGGCTCGAGAGACCCAGTACTTC. Amino acid sequence: CASSPGRARETQYF. The chain is built from TRBV18 and TRBJ2-5; 8 positions agree with TRBD2. Per the germline V gene, CDR1 is KGHSH and CDR2 is LQKENI. This CDR3 spans 14 amino acids. With V trimmed by 3 bases and J by 4 bases, 4 bases remained unmatched.

The chain combines TRBV27 with TRBJ2-6; 7 positions agree with TRBD2. CDR3 size: 18 residues. V lost 5 bases and J lost 2; bases outside the gene matches: 12. CDR1 MNHEY and CDR2 SMNVEV come from the germline V gene (reference sequence). The CDR3 sequence is CASSPPRGVWAGANVLTF. The CDR3 bases are TGTGCCAGCAGTCCCCCCCGGGGGGTTTGGGCTGGGGCCAACGTCCTGACTTTC.

The CDR3 sequence is CASSQDLEMNTEAFF. The CDR3 region has the DNA TGTGCCAGCAGCCAAGATTTGGAGATGAACACTGAAGCTTTCTTT. The chain is built from TRBV3-1 (or the pseudogene TRBV3-2) and TRBJ1-1; D gene ambiguous. Germline assignment: CDR1 LGHDT and CDR2 YNNKEL (reference sequence). The CDR3 totals 15 residues. Trimming removed 0 bases from V and 0 bases from J, with 8 bases in between.

V gene TRBV14 combines with J gene TRBJ1-2, with D perhaps TRBD1 (5 bases). Germline V gene lookup returns CDR1 SGHDN and CDR2 FVKESK. Between the trimmed V and J ends, which lost 1 base and 4 bases, there was a span of 13 bases. The CDR3 totals 15 residues. CDR3 in amino acids: CASSQVAQGGYGYTF. In nucleotides, the CDR3 is TGTGCCAGCAGCCAAGTTGCGCAGGGTGGCTATGGCTACACCTTC.

CDR3 sequence reads: CASSEAMSAGGYEQYF. CDR3 bases: TGTGCCAGCAGCGAGGCCATGTCTGCGGGAGGCTACGAGCAGTACTTC. The chain has TRBV5-6 and TRBJ2-7, with 8 bases aligning to TRBD2. V trimming: 4 bases; J trimming: 3 bases; junction bases outside the gene matches: 12. The CDR3 is 16 amino acids. From germline, CDR1 is SGHDT and CDR2 YYEEEE.

The rearrangement uses TRBV5-7 and TRBJ1-3; weak D call: TRBD1 (6 bases). TRBV5-7 is filed as an ORF, its function uncertain. The CDR3 covers 15 residues. V was clipped by 4 bases and J by 2 bases, with 13 bases between them. The CDR3 DNA is TGTGCCAGCAGCCGCCACAGGGTGCCTGGAAACACCATATATTTT. It specifies CASSRHRVPGNTIYF.

CDR3: CASKPEGGAPYGYTF. The CDR3 DNA follows: TGTGCCAGCAAACCAGAAGGGGGAGCCCCCTATGGCTACACCTTC. The V and J genes are TRBV2 and TRBJ1-2; D is possibly TRBD1 (6 bases). Germline V CDR1 and CDR2: SNHLY, FYNNEI. V was cut by 7 bases and J by 4 bases, with 19 bases left in between. The CDR3 is 15 residues long.

A single count supports this clone. One end of the junction is discordant with germline, which a read error may explain. The chain recombines TRBV6-5 with TRBJ1-1; 12 bases line up with TRBD1. CDR3 length: 15 residues. The germline V gene encodes CDR1 MNHEY and CDR2 SVGAGI. The CDR3 protein is CASSDSGQGATEAFF. As DNA, the CDR3 is TGTGCCAGCAGTGACTCGGGACAGGGGGCTACTGAAGCTTTCTTT.

As DNA, the CDR3 is TGTGCCAGCAGCTTCAAACCGGGACATACCTCTGGAAACACCATATATTTT. Its translation: CASSFKPGHTSGNTIYF. This sequence joins TRBV27 and TRBJ1-3; possible D gene TRBD1, 6 bases. Trimming removed 6 bases from V and 0 bases from J, with 18 bases in between. Germline V CDR1 and CDR2: MNHEY, SMNVEV (reference sequence). This CDR3 has 17 amino acids.

This chain connects TRBV19 to TRBJ2-7; TRBD2 matches 7 bases. The CDR3 covers 14 residues. V shed 6 bases and J 7 bases; nucleotides not matched to a gene: 12. CDR1 is LNHDA and CDR2 is SQIVND in the germline V gene (reference sequence). The CDR3, as DNA: TGTGCCAGTAGCCCCTTAGCGGGCTACCAAGAGCAGTACTTC. Translating it yields CASSPLAGYQEQYF.

This clone was seen just once. The J gene is TRBJ1-1, the V gene TRBV11-2; D is ambiguous. Germline CDR1 SGHAT, CDR2 FQNNGV. V dropped 5 bases and J dropped 1 base, with 14 bases sitting between them. The CDR3 loop spans 15 amino acids. CDR3 coding DNA: TGTGCCAGCAGCATTACGGGTAGGTGGAACACTGAAGCTTTCTTT. Its protein is CASSITGRWNTEAFF. The variable domain in full, completed from reference TRBV11-2 and TRBJ1-1, reads EAGVAQSPRYKIIEKRQSVAFWCNPISGHATLYWYQQILGQGPKLLIQFQNNGVVDDSQLPKDRFSAERLKGVDSTLKIQPAKLEDSAVYLCASSITGRWNTEAFFGQGTRLTVV.

The gene calls are TRBV28 and TRBJ1-6, with 10 bases fitting TRBD1. The CDR3 loop spans 14 amino acids. Trimming at V came to 5 bases and at J to 15 bases, leaving 10 bases not matched to a gene. Germline-derived CDR1 and CDR2 are MDHEN and SYDVKM. This CDR3 reads CASSRQGASEYLHF. CDR3 nucleotides: TGTGCCAGCAGTCGACAGGGGGCGAGTGAGTACCTCCACTTT.

The table lists this clone with a count of one. V usage is TRBV19 and J usage is TRBJ1-1; D might be TRBD1 (5 bases). The CDR3 is 15 residues long. Looked up from germline, CDR1 is LNHDA and CDR2 is SQIVND (reference sequence). V lost 7 bases to trimming and J lost 3 bases, with 18 bases between them. CDR3 protein: CASTNSPGGDTEAFF. CDR3 DNA sequence: TGTGCCAGTACAAACAGCCCGGGGGGGGACACTGAAGCTTTCTTT.

The genes are TRBV5-1 and TRBJ1-3; 7 nucleotides align to TRBD1. The CDR3 is made up of 17 amino acids. Germline V gene data show CDR1 as SGHRS and CDR2 as YFSETQ. With 2 bases clipped from V and 0 bases from J, the junction kept 8 bases outside the gene matches. In DNA form, the CDR3 reads TGCGCCAGCAGCTTTACAGGGGCCTCGGTCTCTGGAAACACCATATATTTT. Amino acids: CASSFTGASVSGNTIYF.

As DNA, the CDR3 is TGCAGCGTTGAAATGGACAGGGTCGATGGCTACACCTTC. The encoded protein is CSVEMDRVDGYTF. V and J are TRBV29-1 and TRBJ1-2; 8 bases align to TRBD1. CDR3 size: 13 residues. Looked up from germline, CDR1 is SQVTM and CDR2 is ANQGSEA. Trimming removed 2 bases from V and 6 bases from J; junction bases left unmatched: 5.

The chain employs TRBV15 and TRBJ2-3, with 11 positions matching TRBD1. Germline trimming cut 3 bases from V and 4 bases from J; bases unmatched to any gene: 3. This CDR3 comprises 15 residues. CDR1 is LNHNV, CDR2 YYDKDF, per germline (reference sequence). The CDR3 spells CATSRDRGPADTQYF. CDR3 nucleotides: TGTGCCACCAGCAGGGACAGGGGGCCAGCAGATACGCAGTATTTT. The whole variable domain, filled in from reference TRBV15 and TRBJ2-3, reads DAMVIQNPRYQVTQFGKPVTLSCSQTLNHNVMYWYQQKSSQAPKLLFHYYDKDFNNEADTPDNFQSRRPNTSFCFLDIRSPGLGDTAMYLCATSRDRGPADTQYFGPGTRLTVL.

The chain combines TRBV19 with TRBJ1-5, with a possible D match to TRBD1 (6 bases). This CDR3 comprises 15 residues. V was shortened by 8 bases and J by 1 base, with 15 bases between the two germline ends. CDR1 and CDR2 from the germline V gene are LNHDA and SQIVND (reference sequence). In nucleotides, the CDR3 is TGTGCCAGTCTTCAGGGGCTCGGGAGCAATCAGCCCCAGCATTTT. The encoded protein is CASLQGLGSNQPQHF.

This clone was recorded a few times. This chain connects TRBV3-1 (or the pseudogene TRBV3-2) to TRBJ2-7; 7 bases align to TRBD1. This CDR3 region has 14 residues. V lost 4 bases to trimming and J lost 5 bases; unmatched junction nucleotides: 8. CDR1 and CDR2 from the germline V gene are LGHDT and YNNKEL (reference sequence). The CDR3 DNA sequence: TGTGCCAGCAGCCGAACAGGGGCCGGGCACGAGCAGTACTTC. As protein: CASSRTGAGHEQYF.

V and J are TRBV7-8 and TRBJ2-2; 14 nucleotides align to TRBD2. CDR3 length equals 20 residues. V shed 7 bases, J shed 3 bases, and the junction held 16 bases outside the gene matches. Germline V CDR1 and CDR2: SGHVS, FQNEAQ. CDR3 residues: CASNQNIGLAGGVDTGELFF. In nucleotides, the CDR3 is TGTGCCAGCAACCAAAACATCGGACTAGCGGGAGGCGTTGACACCGGGGAGCTGTTTTTT.

The gene calls are TRBV9 and TRBJ2-2; D is ambiguous. Germline lookup yields CDR1 SGDLS and CDR2 YYNGEE. This CDR3 region has 16 residues. The V end was cut by 4 bases, the J end by 3 bases, with 16 bases between. DNA of the CDR3: TGTGCCAGCAGCCCTGCTGATGGGCCTTACACCGGGGAGCTGTTTTTT. This gives the protein CASSPADGPYTGELFF.